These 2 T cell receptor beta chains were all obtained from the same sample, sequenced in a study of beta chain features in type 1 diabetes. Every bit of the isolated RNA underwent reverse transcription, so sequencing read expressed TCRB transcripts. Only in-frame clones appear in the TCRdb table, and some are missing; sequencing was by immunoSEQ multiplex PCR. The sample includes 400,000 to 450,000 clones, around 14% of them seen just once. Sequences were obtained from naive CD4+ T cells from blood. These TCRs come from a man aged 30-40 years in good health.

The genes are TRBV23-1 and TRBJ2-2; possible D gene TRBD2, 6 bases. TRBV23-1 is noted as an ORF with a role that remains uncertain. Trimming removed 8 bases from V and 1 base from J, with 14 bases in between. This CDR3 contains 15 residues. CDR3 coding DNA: TGCGCCAGCTCCCCTTGCGGGGAGAACACCGGGGAGCTGTTTTTT. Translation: CASSPCGENTGELFF.

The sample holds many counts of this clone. This CDR3 reads CASSLAYGYTF. CDR3 DNA: TGTGCCAGCAGCTTAGCGTATGGCTACACCTTC. This chain uses TRBV7-9 with TRBJ1-2; D is unclear. The V end lost 0 bases, the J end lost 5 bases, and 1 base lay between the germline ends. The length of the CDR3 is 11 residues. CDR1 and CDR2 from the germline V gene are SEHNR and FQNEAQ (reference sequence).